Listed below are T cell receptor beta chains from one sample, sequenced in a study of blood T cell repertoires in COVID-19. Sequencing used immunoSEQ multiplex PCR; TCRdb keeps in-frame clones, though not all of them. The data contain over 250,000 clones, 80% to 90% of them singletons. The sequenced sample was PBMCs or T cells enriched from blood (not recorded which). All receptors derive from a man aged 35 to 55 who had recovered from COVID-19. The CDR3 runs from the conserved cysteine through the conserved F or W. Each record gives: J gene, clone size, V gene, D gene, CDR3 protein, CDR3 DNA. The D gene is left open where the match is weak. Not every row has a clone size; where given, it reads once, few, many or a size class.

TRBJ2-1	-	TRBV7-2	-	CASSFSASSYNEQFF	TGTGCCAGCAGCTTTTCGGCTAGCTCCTACAATGAGCAGTTCTTC
TRBJ2-7	-	TRBV7-2	TRBD1	CASSWGQGYYEQYF	TGTGCCAGCAGCTGGGGACAGGGATACTACGAGCAGTACTTC
TRBJ2-7	once	TRBV4-2	TRBD2	CASSQEGVAGGLYEQYF	TGTGCCAGCAGCCAAGAAGGTGTAGCGGGGGGGCTCTACGAGCAGTACTTC
TRBJ1-1	-	TRBV6-5	-	CASSYFARENTEAFF	TGTGCCAGCAGTTACTTTGCCAGGGAGAACACTGAAGCTTTCTTT
TRBJ1-2	few	TRBV4-1	TRBD1	CASSQELGQGIKSGYTF	TGCGCCAGCAGCCAAGAACTAGGACAGGGGATTAAGAGTGGCTACACCTTC
TRBJ2-3	-	TRBV27	-	CASNKYSSTDTQYF	TGTGCCAGCAATAAATATTCTAGCACAGATACGCAGTATTTT
TRBJ2-1	-	TRBV5-1	-	CASSLGAPYNEQFF	TGCGCCAGCAGCTTGGGAGCCCCTTACAATGAGCAGTTCTTC
TRBJ2-5	-	TRBV28	-	CASSFAVNQETQYF	TGTGCCAGCAGTTTCGCGGTGAACCAAGAGACCCAGTACTTC
TRBJ2-5	-	TRBV5-1	TRBD2	CASSLALSGGRQETQYF	TGCGCCAGCAGCTTGGCCCTCAGCGGGGGGCGCCAAGAGACCCAGTACTTC
TRBJ1-2	-	TRBV29-1	-	CSVEQNNYGYTF	TGCAGCGTTGAACAGAATAACTATGGCTACACCTTC
TRBJ1-2	-	TRBV4-3	-	CASSFLGQNYGYTF	TGCGCCAGCAGTTTCCTGGGACAAAACTATGGCTACACCTTC
TRBJ2-1	-	TRBV28	-	CASRTGYNEQFF	TGTGCCAGCAGGACTGGATACAATGAGCAGTTCTTC
TRBJ1-5	-	TRBV5-5	-	CASSLYDDVRGSLQPQHF	TGTGCCAGCAGCTTGTACGATGACGTGCGGGGGAGTCTTCAGCCCCAGCATTTT
TRBJ2-5	-	TRBV24-1	-	CATSDRGFGYGETQYF	TGTGCCACCAGTGATAGGGGGTTTGGATACGGAGAGACCCAGTACTTC
TRBJ2-7	few	TRBV7-9	-	CASSIPGDPEQYF	TGTGCCAGCAGCATCCCGGGGGATCCCGAGCAGTACTTC
TRBJ2-7	-	TRBV27	-	CASSLKPRGGIVYEQYF	TGTGCCAGCAGTTTAAAACCGCGAGGGGGAATAGTCTACGAGCAGTACTTC
TRBJ1-4	-	TRBV28	-	CASSFIDKPDEKLFF	TGTGCCAGCAGTTTTATAGACAAGCCCGATGAAAAACTGTTTTTT
TRBJ2-7	-	TRBV4-2	TRBD2	CASSQGSGGPSYEQYF	TGTGCCAGCAGCCAAGGTTCGGGGGGGCCGTCCTACGAGCAGTACTTC
TRBJ1-2	-	TRBV9	TRBD1	CASSTGTGGEGYTF	TGTGCCAGCAGCACTGGGACAGGGGGAGAGGGCTACACCTTC
TRBJ1-1	-	TRBV19	-	CASNLGFLAGSSPEAFF	TGTGCCAGTAATCTCGGGTTTTTGGCAGGGTCTAGTCCTGAAGCTTTCTTT